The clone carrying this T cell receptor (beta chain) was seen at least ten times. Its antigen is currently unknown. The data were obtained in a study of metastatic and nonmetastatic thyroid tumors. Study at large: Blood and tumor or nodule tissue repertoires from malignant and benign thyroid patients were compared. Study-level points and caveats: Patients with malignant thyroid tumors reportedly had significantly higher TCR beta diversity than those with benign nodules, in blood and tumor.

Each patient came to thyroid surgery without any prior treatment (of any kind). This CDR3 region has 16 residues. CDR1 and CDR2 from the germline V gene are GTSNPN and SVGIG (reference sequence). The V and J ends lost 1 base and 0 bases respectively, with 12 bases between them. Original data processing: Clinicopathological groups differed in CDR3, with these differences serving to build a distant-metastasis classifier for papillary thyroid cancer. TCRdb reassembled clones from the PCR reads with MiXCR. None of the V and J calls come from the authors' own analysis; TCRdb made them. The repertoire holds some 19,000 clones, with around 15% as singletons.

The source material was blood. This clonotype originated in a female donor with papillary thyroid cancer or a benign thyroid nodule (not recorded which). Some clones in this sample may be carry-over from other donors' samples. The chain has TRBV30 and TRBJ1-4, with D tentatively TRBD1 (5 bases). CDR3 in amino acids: CAWSAGDLATNEKLFF. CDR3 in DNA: TGTGCCTGGAGTGCTGGGGACCTTGCAACTAATGAAAAACTGTTTTTT.